The entry below gives a single T cell receptor (beta chain) sequence along with its context. This sample is drawn from a study of control samples from healthy donors and cancer patients. Germline V gene sequence: CDR1 ENHRY, CDR2 SYGVKD. V lost 0 bases and J 3 bases, leaving 14 bases between the germline ends. The CDR3 is 16 residues long. Using immunoSEQ multiplex PCR, the repertoire was profiled, and TCRdb retains in-frame clones only, with some absent. The table records roughly 170,000 clones, roughly 91% of them present only once. The V call is TRBV10-3, the J call TRBJ1-2; tentative D call: TRBD1 (5 bases). Sequenced: blood. The receptor was derived from a man aged 18-30 years in good health. The CDR3 loop reads CAISESKSRDYYGYTF. The CDR3 nucleotides are TGTGCCATCAGTGAGTCGAAATCCAGGGATTACTATGGCTACACCTTC.